Each of the 30 T cell receptor beta chains below was sequenced from the same sample in a study of blood T cell repertoires in COVID-19. The assay was immunoSEQ multiplex PCR, and TCRdb's table has in-frame clones only and misses some. The sample records a few hundred thousand clones, 80% to 90% being singletons. The sample consisted of PBMCs or T cells enriched from blood (not recorded which). These receptors were collected from a man in his forties or fifties in a cohort exposed to, infected with or recovered from COVID-19 (not recorded which).

The chain carries TRBV7-9 and TRBJ1-3, with 8 bases aligning to TRBD1. V shed 4 bases and J 1 base; nucleotides not matched to a gene: 3. There are 15 residues in the CDR3. Germline V lookup: CDR1 SEHNR, CDR2 FQNEAQ (reference sequence). The CDR3 coding sequence is TGTGCCAGCAGCTCCAGGACAGGGTCTGGAAACACCATATATTTT. Its translation: CASSSRTGSGNTIYF.

V gene TRBV5-1 combines with J gene TRBJ2-5, with TRBD1 matching 7 bases. Trimming cost V 0 bases and J 5 bases; bases outside gene matches: 7. Germline CDR1 SGHRS, CDR2 YFSETQ. The CDR3 has 15 amino acids. The CDR3 sequence: CASSLERGHGETQYF. The DNA of the CDR3 is TGCGCCAGCAGCTTGGAAAGGGGGCATGGGGAGACCCAGTACTTC. Supplemented by reference TRBV5-1 and TRBJ2-5, the full variable domain reads KAGVTQTPRYLIKTRGQQVTLSCSPISGHRSVSWYQQTPGQGLQFLFEYFSETQRNKGNFPGRFSGRQFSNSRSEMNVSTLELGDSALYLCASSLERGHGETQYFGPGTRLLVL.

The V and J genes are TRBV27 and TRBJ1-5, with TRBD1 identical over 8 bases. This CDR3 contains 14 residues. The germline V gene encodes CDR1 MNHEY and CDR2 SMNVEV (reference sequence). V trimming: 2 bases; J trimming: 8 bases; junction bases outside the gene matches: 5. The CDR3 loop reads CASSLNGGQEPQHF. The CDR3 region has the DNA TGTGCCAGCAGTTTAAATGGGGGACAGGAGCCCCAGCATTTT.

The chain links TRBV11-3 to TRBJ2-2; a possible D gene is TRBD1 (6 bases). The CDR3 loop spans 15 amino acids. Trimming took off 4 bases at V and 1 base at J, with 10 bases between the two ends. Germline CDR1 reads SGHNT; CDR2 reads YENEEA. The CDR3 sequence is CASSSRTVNTGELFF. Here the CDR3 DNA reads TGTGCCAGCAGCTCCCGGACAGTGAACACCGGGGAGCTGTTTTTT.

The chain joins TRBV7-9 to TRBJ2-2; 7 nucleotides match TRBD2. J lost 6 bases, V lost 1 base, and 2 bases had no gene match. There are 14 residues in the CDR3. Germline assignment: CDR1 SEHNR and CDR2 FQNEAQ (reference sequence). The CDR3 DNA sequence: TGTGCCAGCAGCTTAGTTGCGGGAGCCGGGGAGCTGTTTTTT. Amino acid sequence: CASSLVAGAGELFF. Together with reference TRBV7-9 and TRBJ2-2, the CDR3 gives the full variable domain: DTGVSQNPRHKITKRGQNVTFRCDPISEHNRLYWYRQTLGQGPEFLTYFQNEAQLEKSRLLSDRFSAERPKGSFSTLEIQRTEQGDSAMYLCASSLVAGAGELFFGEGSRLTVL.

The chain couples TRBV9 to TRBJ2-1, with TRBD2 identical over 8 bases. Germline lookup yields CDR1 SGDLS and CDR2 YYNGEE. CDR3 length: 17 amino acids. Trimming cost V 2 bases and J 4 bases; bases outside gene matches: 11. The CDR3 region has the DNA TGTGCCAGCAGCGTGACCCTTACTAGCGGCGGGTACAATGAGCAGTTCTTC. Protein sequence: CASSVTLTSGGYNEQFF.

The chain links TRBV2 to TRBJ1-5, with 11 bases lining up with TRBD1. The ends lost 3 bases at V and 7 bases at J; junction bases unmatched: 8. The CDR3 has 16 residues. Germline V gene sequence: CDR1 SNHLY, CDR2 FYNNEI. CDR3 coding DNA: TGTGCCAGCAGTGACCGAGGACAGGGGGCTTGGCAGCCCCAGCATTTT. It yields the protein CASSDRGQGAWQPQHF. Based on the CDR3 plus reference TRBV2 and TRBJ1-5, the full variable domain is EPEVTQTPSHQVTQMGQEVILRCVPISNHLYFYWYRQILGQKVEFLVSFYNNEISEKSEIFDDQFSVERPDGSNFTLKIRSTKLEDSAMYFCASSDRGQGAWQPQHFGDGTRLSIL.

The chain joins TRBV19 to TRBJ2-5; 7 nucleotides match TRBD2. V lost 9 bases and J lost 5; bases outside the gene matches: 12. Germline-derived CDR1 and CDR2 are LNHDA and SQIVND (reference sequence). This CDR3 contains 14 residues. CDR3 loop: CASGRAVGGETQYF. The CDR3 DNA reads TGTGCCAGCGGAAGGGCAGTGGGAGGGGAGACCCAGTACTTC.

This chain links TRBV2 with TRBJ2-3, with 14 bases lining up with TRBD2. The CDR3 runs 16 residues. The V gene's germline CDR1 is SNHLY and CDR2 FYNNEI. The trim removed 8 bases at V and 5 bases at J, leaving 9 bases unmatched. The CDR3 region is CASLSGLAGVGDTQYF. CDR3 DNA: TGTGCCAGCCTCTCGGGACTAGCGGGAGTTGGAGATACGCAGTATTTT.

This clone turned up a few times. The V and J genes are TRBV6-5 and TRBJ1-4, with 8 bases matching TRBD1. The CDR3 totals 14 residues. Germline values: CDR1 MNHEY, CDR2 SVGAGI. The J segment lost 8 bases and the V segment lost 7 bases, leaving 9 bases of the junction unmatched. CDR3 loop: CASKLDRGREKLFF. In nucleotides, the CDR3 is TGTGCCAGCAAGCTCGACAGGGGCAGAGAAAAACTGTTTTTT.

The genes are TRBV18 and TRBJ2-1; TRBD1 is a possible D gene (6 bases). CDR3 length equals 15 residues. The germline V and J ends were trimmed by 3 bases and 7 bases, with 16 bases remaining between them. Germline V lookup: CDR1 KGHSH, CDR2 LQKENI. CDR3 sequence reads: CASSPFNQGMNEQFF. In nucleotides, the CDR3 is TGTGCCAGCTCACCGTTTAATCAGGGGATGAATGAGCAGTTCTTC.

V gene TRBV11-2 combines with J gene TRBJ2-7, with 8 bases lining up with TRBD1. Germline CDR1 SGHAT, CDR2 FQNNGV. This CDR3 region has 12 residues. V trimming: 5 bases; J trimming: 5 bases; junction bases outside the gene matches: 2. The CDR3 region has the DNA TGTGCCAGCAGCCGGACAGGGAACGAGCAGTACTTC. Residues: CASSRTGNEQYF.

The genes are TRBV3-1 (or the pseudogene TRBV3-2) and TRBJ2-2, with D uncertain. Trimming pared 7 bases from V and 6 bases from J, leaving 15 bases between. CDR3 size: 14 residues. Germline loops: CDR1 LGHDT, CDR2 YNNKEL (reference sequence). Here the CDR3 DNA reads TGTGCCAGCACCCCCCGTTCTTATCCCGGGGAGCTGTTTTTT. Translation gives CASTPRSYPGELFF.

The chain links TRBV19 to TRBJ1-2; TRBD1 matches 11 bases. The CDR3 runs 17 residues. The germline V gene encodes CDR1 LNHDA and CDR2 SQIVND (reference sequence). Germline trimming cut 4 bases from V and 6 bases from J; bases unmatched to any gene: 13. CDR3: CASSSGGQGARVHGYTF. In DNA form, the CDR3 reads TGTGCCAGTAGTAGCGGAGGACAGGGGGCCCGGGTTCATGGCTACACCTTC.

CDR3 bases: TGTGCCAGTAGTGCCACCTGGACAGGGGGCGTCGGGTGGAATCAGCCCCAGCATTTT. Translating it yields CASSATWTGGVGWNQPQHF. The V and J genes are TRBV19 and TRBJ1-5; TRBD1 agrees at 11 bases. Germline assignment: CDR1 LNHDA and CDR2 SQIVND (reference sequence). V shed 5 bases, J shed 4 bases, and the junction held 16 bases outside the gene matches. This CDR3 contains 19 residues.

This clone was seen a single time. The genes are TRBV6-1 and TRBJ1-1; D call uncertain. Deletions cut 2 bases from V and 5 bases from J, with 9 bases between. In germline, CDR1 is MNHNS, CDR2 SASEGT. The CDR3 has 13 amino acids. The CDR3 here is CASSEIQATEAFF. The CDR3 region has the DNA TGTGCCAGCAGTGAAATCCAGGCTACTGAAGCTTTCTTT.

This chain connects TRBV7-2 to TRBJ2-3; 9 bases fit TRBD2. The CDR3 sequence is 18 residues long. J was trimmed by 3 bases and V by 1 base; bases with no gene match: 11. Germline assignment: CDR1 SGHTA and CDR2 FQGNSA. In DNA, the CDR3 is TGTGCCAGCAGCTTAGTAGTATTAAGCGGGAGGAAGACAGATACGCAGTATTTT. This encodes CASSLVVLSGRKTDTQYF.

This clone came up once. The genes are TRBV6-2 or TRBV6-3 and TRBJ2-7, with a possible D match to TRBD1 (5 bases). V lost 6 bases and J 1 base, leaving 10 bases between the germline ends. CDR3 length: 13 residues. Germline values: CDR1 MNHEY, CDR2 SVGEGT. CDR3 sequence reads: CASSQQESYEQYF. In nucleotides, the CDR3 is TGTGCCAGCAGCCAACAGGAATCCTACGAGCAGTACTTC.

The chain joins TRBV3-1 (or the pseudogene TRBV3-2) to TRBJ2-7, with TRBD2 identical over 11 bases. From germline, CDR1 is LGHDT and CDR2 YNNKEL (reference sequence). V dropped 3 bases and J dropped 3; count of bases not matched to a gene: 1. The CDR3 consists of 14 residues. CDR3 DNA: TGTGCCAGCAGCCAGACTAGCGGGAACTACGAGCAGTACTTC. This encodes CASSQTSGNYEQYF.

This sequence joins TRBV5-8 and TRBJ2-3, with 9 bases identical to TRBD1. V shed 4 bases and J 2 bases; nucleotides not matched to a gene: 5. From germline, CDR1 is SGHTS and CDR2 YDEGEE. This CDR3 spans 15 amino acids. CDR3 bases: TGTGCCAGCAGCGGGACAGGGAGGTACACAGATACGCAGTATTTT. Protein sequence: CASSGTGRYTDTQYF.

The V and J genes are TRBV9 and TRBJ1-2; the D gene is possibly TRBD1 (5 bases). Trimming cost V 3 bases and J 6 bases, with 6 bases left between them. The CDR3 runs 11 residues. The germline V gene has CDR1 SGDLS and CDR2 YYNGEE. The CDR3 sequence is CASSGRDGYTF. CDR3 nucleotides: TGTGCCAGCAGCGGCAGGGATGGCTACACCTTC.

The chain has TRBV15 and TRBJ2-1, with D maybe TRBD1 (5 bases). V lost 6 bases and J 5 bases, leaving 8 bases between the germline ends. Germline-derived CDR1 and CDR2 are LNHNV and YYDKDF (reference sequence). This CDR3 is built from 12 residues. The DNA for the CDR3 is TGTGCCACCAGGGACAACCACAATGAGCAGTTCTTC. This sequence encodes CATRDNHNEQFF.

This sequence joins TRBV4-1 and TRBJ2-1; D possibly corresponds to TRBD2 (5 bases). The CDR3 has 11 residues. V lost 2 bases and J 10 bases, leaving 6 bases between the germline ends. The V gene's germline CDR1 is MGHRA and CDR2 YSYEKL. CDR3 sequence (DNA): TGCGCCAGCAGCCAAACGGGAGAGCAGTTCTTC. Translation gives CASSQTGEQFF.

This clone occurred many times. The V call is TRBV3-1 (or the pseudogene TRBV3-2), the J call TRBJ2-1; 7 bases fit TRBD2. CDR1 is LGHDT and CDR2 is YNNKEL in the germline V gene (reference sequence). This CDR3 is 14 amino acids long. V gave up 4 bases and J gave up 10 bases; unmatched junction bases: 10. CDR3 coding DNA: TGTGCCAGCAGCCTACCCTTAACTAGCGCCGAGCAGTTCTTC. It specifies CASSLPLTSAEQFF.

The rearrangement joins TRBV2 to TRBJ2-1; D uncertain. Trimming shortened V by 4 bases and J by 4 bases, and 8 bases separated the two germline ends. Germline CDR1 and CDR2: SNHLY and FYNNEI. The CDR3 length is 13 residues. The chain's CDR3 is CASSGQSYNEQFF. Written as DNA, the CDR3 is TGTGCCAGCAGTGGTCAGTCTTACAATGAGCAGTTCTTC.

This clone was observed a handful of times. This sequence joins TRBV7-9 and TRBJ2-3; the match to TRBD2 covers 7 bases. Germline V gene data show CDR1 as SEHNR and CDR2 as FQNEAQ (reference sequence). The J segment lost 8 bases and the V segment lost 1 base, leaving 0 bases of the junction unmatched. The CDR3 extends over 12 amino acids. Here the CDR3 DNA reads TGTGCCAGCAGCTTAGTAGCGGGTACGCAGTATTTT. Its protein product is CASSLVAGTQYF.

The rearrangement joins TRBV10-3 to TRBJ1-2; D possibly corresponds to TRBD1 (6 bases). CDR1 is ENHRY, CDR2 SYGVKD, per germline. Between the trimmed V and J ends, which lost 6 bases and 2 bases, there was a span of 13 bases. The CDR3 consists of 14 residues. The CDR3 region is CAISQQGSNYGYTF. The CDR3 nucleotides read TGTGCCATCAGCCAACAGGGATCCAACTATGGCTACACCTTC.

DNA for the CDR3: TGTGCCAGTAGTATAGACGTTGGAGGTATTGAGCAGTTCTTC. Amino acids: CASSIDVGGIEQFF. V usage is TRBV19 and J usage is TRBJ2-1; possible D gene TRBD2, 5 bases. The length of the CDR3 is 14 residues. The germline V gene has CDR1 LNHDA and CDR2 SQIVND (reference sequence). Trimming removed 0 bases from V and 9 bases from J, with 12 bases in between.

The chain uses TRBV6-4 and TRBJ2-1, with a tentative D call TRBD2 (5 bases). Per germline, CDR1 MRHNA and CDR2 SNTAGT. This CDR3 is built from 15 residues. Trimming stripped 5 bases from V and 0 bases from J, with 11 bases between. CDR3: CASSKSGNSYNEQFF. Written as DNA, the CDR3 is TGTGCCAGCAGTAAAAGCGGAAACTCCTACAATGAGCAGTTCTTC.

The chain couples TRBV3-1 (or the pseudogene TRBV3-2) to TRBJ2-1; the match to TRBD2 covers 8 bases. CDR3 length: 15 amino acids. The germline CDR1 and CDR2 sequences are LGHDT and YNNKEL (reference sequence). Trimming took 3 bases from V and 4 from J; bases not matched to a gene: 5. The CDR3: CASSHGGRTYNEQFF. Written as DNA, the CDR3 is TGTGCCAGCAGCCATGGCGGGAGGACGTACAATGAGCAGTTCTTC.